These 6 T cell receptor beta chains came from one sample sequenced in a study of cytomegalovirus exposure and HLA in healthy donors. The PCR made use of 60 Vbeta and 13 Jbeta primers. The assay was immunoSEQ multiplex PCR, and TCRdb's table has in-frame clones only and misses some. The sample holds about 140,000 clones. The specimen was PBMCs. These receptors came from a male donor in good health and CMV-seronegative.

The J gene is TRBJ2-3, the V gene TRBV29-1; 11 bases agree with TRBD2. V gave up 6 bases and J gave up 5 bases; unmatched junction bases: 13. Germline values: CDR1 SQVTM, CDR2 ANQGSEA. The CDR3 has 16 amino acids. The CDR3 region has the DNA TGCAGCGTACGAGTAGCGGGGGGGAGAAGTAGAGATACGCAGTATTTT. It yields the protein CSVRVAGGRSRDTQYF.

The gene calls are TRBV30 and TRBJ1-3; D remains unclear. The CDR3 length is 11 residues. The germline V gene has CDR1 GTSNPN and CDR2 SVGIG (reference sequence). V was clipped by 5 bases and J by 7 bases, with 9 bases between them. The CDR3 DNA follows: TGTGCCTGGTCAACGGGGAACACCATATATTTT. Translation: CAWSTGNTIYF. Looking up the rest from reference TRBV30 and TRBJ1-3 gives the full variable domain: SQTIHQWPATLVQPVGSPLSLECTVEGTSNPNLYWYRQAAGRGLQLLFYSVGIGQISSEVPQNLSASRPQDRQFILSSKKLLLSDSGFYLCAWSTGNTIYFGEGSWLTVV.

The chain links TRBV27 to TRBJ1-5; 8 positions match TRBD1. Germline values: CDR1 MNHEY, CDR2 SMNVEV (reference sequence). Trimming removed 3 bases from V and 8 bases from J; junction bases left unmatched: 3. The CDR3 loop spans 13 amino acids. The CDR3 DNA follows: TGTGCCAGCAGTTTGGACAGGGATAAGCCCCAGCATTTT. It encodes CASSLDRDKPQHF.

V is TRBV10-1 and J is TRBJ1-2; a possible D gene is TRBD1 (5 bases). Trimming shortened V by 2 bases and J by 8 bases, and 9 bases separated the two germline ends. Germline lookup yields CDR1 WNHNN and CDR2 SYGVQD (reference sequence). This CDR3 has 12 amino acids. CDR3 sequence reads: CASSEQGTGYTF. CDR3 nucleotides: TGCGCCAGCAGTGAGCAGGGAACCGGCTACACCTTC.

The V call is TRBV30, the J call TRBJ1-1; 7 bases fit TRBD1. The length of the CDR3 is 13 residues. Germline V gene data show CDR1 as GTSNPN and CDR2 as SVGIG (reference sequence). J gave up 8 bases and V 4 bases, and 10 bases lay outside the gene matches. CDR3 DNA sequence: TGTGCCTGGAAGGGGGCGAGTGGCGGCGAAGCTTTCTTT. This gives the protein CAWKGASGGEAFF.

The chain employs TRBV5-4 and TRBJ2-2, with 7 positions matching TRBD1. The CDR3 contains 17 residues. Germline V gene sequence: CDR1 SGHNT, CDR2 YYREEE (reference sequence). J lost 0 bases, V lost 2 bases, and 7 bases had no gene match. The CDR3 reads CASSFSTGPTNTGELFF. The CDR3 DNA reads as TGTGCCAGCAGCTTCTCGACAGGGCCCACGAACACCGGGGAGCTGTTTTTT.